This TCR beta chain is drawn from a study of OX40 agonist ivuxolimab in advanced cancers. In terms of the full investigation: Ivuxolimab was a fully human IgG2 agonistic monoclonal antibody targeting the costimulatory receptor OX40 (CD134). Intravenous ivuxolimab was administered to patients every 2 weeks at six dose levels: 0.01, 0.1, 0.3, 1.5, 3 and 10 mg/kg. Partial responses were achieved by three dose-escalation patients, of whom one had hepatocellular carcinoma and two had cutaneous melanoma. Peripheral TCRbeta sequencing aimed to test whether ivuxolimab altered TCR sequence diversity and caused clonal T-cell expansion. The monotherapy dose-escalation portion (N of about 47 patients) of the phase I ivuxolimab trial is reported in the paper. Of the approximately 50 patients in dose escalation, around 20 had hepatocellular carcinoma, roughly 15 had melanoma, 9 had renal cell carcinoma and 9 had head and neck cancer. Prior anti-PD-1, anti-PD-L1 or anti-CTLA-4 therapy was permitted, and checkpoint inhibitors had been received by about 36% of dose-escalation patients. The dose-escalation cohort was approximately 83% male with a mean age of around 64 years, ranging from roughly 20 to 80. What the work shows at the level of the full study, not this receptor alone: The antigen specificity of the peripheral T cells that underwent clonal expansion was not determined. In partial responders in the 0.1-3.0 mg/kg groups, normalized peripheral clonal expansion was found to be among the lowest, especially among CD8+ T cells. After ivuxolimab, expanded clones were on average more numerous among CD8+ T cells than among CD4+ T cells. At doses from 0.1 to 3.0 mg/kg, clonal expansion was seen in both CD4+ and CD8+ blood T cells between baseline and week 6. Low levels of normalized T-cell clonal expansion were also seen in some nonresponding patients.

Genomic DNA was extracted from sorted cells for sequencing of the TCRbeta CDR3 region. The immunoSEQ Assay was used to sequence the TCRbeta CDR3 regions. Imported from immuneACCESS, the table was reduced by TCRdb to in-frame sequences with V and J called. These copies leave out some clones; in studies compared against another copy, an unresolved V gene accounts for under half, and the cause of the remainder is not known. The table for this sample lists roughly 86,000 clones; around 94% of them were counted only once. About 3% of the sample rests with the top ten. Between the V and J ends, shortened by 2 bases and 3 bases respectively, the junction contains 12 bases. The CDR3 runs 15 amino acids, cysteine and phenylalanine included. The only DNA kept is the CDR3, 45 bases in frame from the first base. Based on the germline V gene, the CDR1 and CDR2 sequences are SGHTA and FQGNSA. Patients with a history of autoimmune disease or receiving systemic immunosuppression were excluded from the trial. Peripheral blood for TCR sequencing was collected from all dose cohorts at baseline, on cycle 4 day 1, and on cycle 7 day 1. The samples were drawn from a first-in-human, open-label, multicenter phase I dose-escalation trial of ivuxolimab. Adults with locally advanced or metastatic melanoma, renal cell carcinoma, hepatocellular carcinoma or head and neck squamous cell carcinoma were enrolled in the trial. Before TCR sequencing, CD4+ T cells and CD8+ T cells from peripheral blood were sorted into separate populations.

This clone was seen a single time. The clone's antigen remains unknown. No much larger clone is present one base from it, and per-base qualities are unavailable. This sequence was found in an adult with an advanced solid tumor such as melanoma, head and neck, liver or kidney cancer. Sequenced here: CD4+ or CD8+ T cells sorted from blood, sampled in a trial of the OX40 agonist ivuxolimab. Recombination joined TRBV7-2 with TRBJ2-3; possibly the D gene is TRBD2, per 6 matching bases. The base sequence is TGTGCCAGCAGCTTACCGGGGGACCGGACAGATACGCAGTATTTT. Its translation reads: CASSLPGDRTDTQYF. The full variable domain, with segments outside the CDR3 supplied by the reference TRBV7-2 and TRBJ2-3 proteins, appears as GAGVSQSPSNKVTEKGKDVELRCDPISGHTALYWYRQSLGQGLEFLIYFQGNSAPDKSGLPSDRFSAERTGGSVSTLTIQRTQQEDSAVYLCASSLPGDRTDTQYFGPGTRLTVL.